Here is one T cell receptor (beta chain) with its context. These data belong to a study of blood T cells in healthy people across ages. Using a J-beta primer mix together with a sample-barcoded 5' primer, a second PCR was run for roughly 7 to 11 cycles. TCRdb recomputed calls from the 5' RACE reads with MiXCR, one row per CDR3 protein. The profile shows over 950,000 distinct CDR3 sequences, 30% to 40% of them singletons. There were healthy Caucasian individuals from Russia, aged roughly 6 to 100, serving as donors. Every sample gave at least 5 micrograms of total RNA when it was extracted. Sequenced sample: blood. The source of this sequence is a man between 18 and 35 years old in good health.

This CDR3 reads CSARERGAAGNTIYF. The DNA for the CDR3 is TGCAGTGCTAGAGAACGGGGGGCGGCTGGAAACACCATATATTTT. The chain uses TRBV20-1 and TRBJ1-3, with D perhaps matching TRBD1 (6 bases). Germline CDR1 is DFQATT and CDR2 is SNEGSKA (reference sequence). This CDR3 region has 15 residues. V gave up 0 bases and J gave up 2 bases, with 11 bases separating them.